This TCR beta chain appears in the sequencing data of a study of blood T cells in healthy people across ages. Study conclusions and caveats: Underestimates were what the diversity estimates from one million T cells were considered to be.

As concerns this clonotype: Its antigen is as yet unknown.

Then a second PCR, running roughly 7 to 11 cycles, was carried out with a sample-barcoded 5' primer and a J-beta primer mix. MiXCR, run by TCRdb on the 5' RACE reads, gives a single entry per CDR3 protein. The sample has fewer than 2 million distinct CDR3 sequences, about two fifths seen once. V was pared by 5 bases and J by 4 bases, with 14 bases between. Per the germline V gene, CDR1 is SGHTA and CDR2 is FQGNSA. The CDR3 spans 14 residues. The clonotype was recovered from a human donor in good health. The chain combines TRBV7-2 with TRBJ1-1; D ambiguous. Specimen: blood. The CDR3 reads CASSPQPRSTEAFF. The CDR3 nucleotides are TGTGCCAGCAGCCCCCAACCTCGGAGCACTGAAGCTTTCTTT.